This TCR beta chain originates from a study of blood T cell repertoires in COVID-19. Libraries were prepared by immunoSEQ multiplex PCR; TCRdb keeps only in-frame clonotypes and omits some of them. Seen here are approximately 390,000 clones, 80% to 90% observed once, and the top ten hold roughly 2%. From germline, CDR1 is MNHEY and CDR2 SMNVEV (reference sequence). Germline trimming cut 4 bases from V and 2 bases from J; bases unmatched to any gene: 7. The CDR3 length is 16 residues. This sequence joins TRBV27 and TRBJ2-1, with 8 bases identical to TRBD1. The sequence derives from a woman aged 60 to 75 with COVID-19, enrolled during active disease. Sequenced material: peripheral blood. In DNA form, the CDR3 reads TGTGCCAGCAGTTACCGACCGGACAGGGCCTACAATGAGCAGTTCTTC. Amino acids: CASSYRPDRAYNEQFF.